This TCR beta chain came from a study of blood T cell repertoires in COVID-19. Repertoires were generated with immunoSEQ multiplex PCR, while TCRdb's copy carries only in-frame clones and drops some. The data hold 300,000 to 400,000 clones, with 87% observed a single time. The germline V gene encodes CDR1 SGHTA and CDR2 FQGNSA. The ends lost 4 bases at V and 7 bases at J; junction bases unmatched: 7. The length of the CDR3 is 15 residues. Sequencing was done on a sample of peripheral blood. The source is a man aged 25-40 years with COVID-19, enrolled during active disease. The chain is built from TRBV7-2 and TRBJ1-6, with TRBD1 matching over 7 bases. The CDR3 spells CASSYYRGSNSPLHF. CDR3 DNA: TGTGCCAGCAGCTACTACAGGGGATCGAATTCACCCCTCCACTTT.